These 11 T cell receptor beta chains share one sample of origin, sequenced in a study of blood T cell repertoires in COVID-19. The data were produced by immunoSEQ multiplex PCR, yet TCRdb's version contains in-frame clones alone and is incomplete. The sample includes about 250,000 clones, 90% seen only once; the top ten take about 2.1%. Sequencing used peripheral blood. The receptors were gathered from a woman aged 60-75 years with COVID-19, enrolled during active disease.

The V and J genes are TRBV9 and TRBJ2-3, with 8 bases lining up with TRBD2. Trimming took 4 bases from V and 6 from J; bases not matched to a gene: 16. The length of the CDR3 is 17 residues. CDR1 and CDR2 from the germline V gene are SGDLS and YYNGEE. In DNA form, the CDR3 reads TGTGCCAGCAGCCCCTTTCGGGGTAGCGGGGTACATGATACGCAGTATTTT. This gives the protein CASSPFRGSGVHDTQYF.

The chain carries TRBV20-1 and TRBJ2-5; TRBD2 matches at 15 bases. V gave up 3 bases and J gave up 4 bases; unmatched junction bases: 3. This CDR3 has 15 residues. Germline lookup yields CDR1 DFQATT and CDR2 SNEGSKA (reference sequence). Written as DNA, the CDR3 is TGCAGTGCTAGTGGACTAGCGGGGGGGTCAGAGACCCAGTACTTC. It is translated as CSASGLAGGSETQYF.

The chain uses TRBV24-1 and TRBJ2-1; 7 nucleotides line up with TRBD2. V lost 9 bases, J lost 4 bases, and 8 bases stayed unmatched. CDR1 is KGHDR and CDR2 is SFDVKD in the germline V gene. The CDR3 length is 14 residues. The DNA of the CDR3 is TGTGCCACCTCAGCCGGGACTAATTACAATGAGCAGTTCTTC. It specifies CATSAGTNYNEQFF.

The V gene is TRBV7-3, the J gene TRBJ1-1; D perhaps matches TRBD1 (5 bases). CDR3 length: 13 amino acids. Germline values: CDR1 SGHTA, CDR2 FQGTGA. V lost 2 bases, J lost 5 bases, and 9 bases lay in between. Here the CDR3 DNA reads TGTGCCAGCAGCTTAGGGGGGGAGACTGAAGCTTTCTTT. Amino acid sequence: CASSLGGETEAFF. The whole variable domain, remainder taken from reference TRBV7-3 and TRBJ1-1, is GAGVSQTPSNKVTEKGKYVELRCDPISGHTALYWYRQSLGQGPEFLIYFQGTGAADDSGLPNDRFFAVRPEGSVSTLKIQRTERGDSAVYLCASSLGGETEAFFGQGTRLTVV.

This clone was seen a handful of times. V and J are TRBV10-3 and TRBJ1-5; D ambiguous. The CDR3 has 14 residues. In germline, CDR1 is ENHRY, CDR2 SYGVKD. V shed 3 bases and J shed 0 bases, with 6 bases lying between them. In nucleotides, the CDR3 is TGTGCCATCAGTGAACAGATTAGCAATCAGCCCCAGCATTTT. Translated: CAISEQISNQPQHF.

The rearrangement uses TRBV25-1 and TRBJ1-1; weak D call: TRBD1 (5 bases). This CDR3 contains 15 residues. Trimming pared 1 base from V and 5 bases from J, leaving 14 bases between. CDR1 is MGHDK and CDR2 is SYGVNS in the germline V gene. The CDR3 DNA reads TGTGCCAGCAGTGAATGGGGTGGGGGAGGGACTGAAGCTTTCTTT. This codes for CASSEWGGGGTEAFF.

The rearrangement uses TRBV5-4 and TRBJ2-1; 8 nucleotides match TRBD1. Germline loops: CDR1 SGHNT, CDR2 YYREEE (reference sequence). V lost 4 bases and J lost 8; bases outside the gene matches: 8. This CDR3 contains 14 residues. The CDR3 DNA reads TGTGCCAGCAGCGTGGGACAGGACAGCCATGAGCAGTTCTTC. Translated, it gives CASSVGQDSHEQFF.

V and J are TRBV4-2 and TRBJ2-5; D uncertain. Germline values: CDR1 LGHNA, CDR2 YNFKEQ. This CDR3 is built from 15 residues. Trimming pared 1 base from V and 2 bases from J, leaving 11 bases between. The CDR3 bases are TGTGCCAGCAGCCAAGCCACAACTACTCAAGAGACCCAGTACTTC. It codes for CASSQATTTQETQYF.

This clone was recorded only once. The rearrangement joins TRBV14 to TRBJ2-7, with no clear D. Germline CDR1 and CDR2: SGHDN and FVKESK. The V end lost 0 bases, the J end lost 2 bases, and 8 bases lay between the germline ends. The CDR3 is made up of 14 amino acids. DNA for the CDR3: TGTGCCAGCAGCCAAGAAAACAGAGCCTACGAGCAGTACTTC. Translating gives CASSQENRAYEQYF.

This clone has only one observation. The rearrangement links TRBV6-5 to TRBJ1-4; D is undetermined. CDR1 is MNHEY and CDR2 is SVGAGI in the germline V gene. Trimming removed 5 bases from V and 4 bases from J, with 8 bases in between. The CDR3 is 13 amino acids. The CDR3 sequence is CASSPVLNEKLFF. The CDR3, as DNA: TGTGCCAGCAGTCCCGTACTTAATGAAAAACTGTTTTTT.

The CDR3 is CATSWADSNQPQHF. In DNA form, the CDR3 reads TGTGCCACCAGCTGGGCAGATAGCAATCAGCCCCAGCATTTT. This chain links TRBV15 with TRBJ1-5; D gene unclear. Trimming removed 5 bases at V and 0 bases at J, with 8 bases between. The germline V gene encodes CDR1 LNHNV and CDR2 YYDKDF (reference sequence). CDR3 length equals 14 residues. The complete variable domain, with remaining parts taken from reference TRBV15 and TRBJ1-5, reads DAMVIQNPRYQVTQFGKPVTLSCSQTLNHNVMYWYQQKSSQAPKLLFHYYDKDFNNEADTPDNFQSRRPNTSFCFLDIRSPGLGDTAMYLCATSWADSNQPQHFGDGTRLSIL.